This note documents a single T cell receptor (beta chain) sequence. This table comes from immunoSEQ multiplex PCR, and its TCRdb copy is limited to in-frame clones, with some not included. The sample consists of approximately 1.5 million clones, 98% of them appearing once. These data are taken from a study of shared clonotypes between healthy human individuals. CDR1 and CDR2 (germline): MNHEY, SVGAGI. This CDR3 comprises 12 residues. V lost 6 bases, J lost 3 bases, and 6 bases lay in between. The clonotype was recovered from a man aged 25 to 40 in good health. The sample comprised naive CD4+ T cells sorted from blood. Noted subset: CD45RA+ positively selected. The V call is TRBV6-5, the J call TRBJ1-5; no firm D call. DNA for the CDR3: TGTGCCAGCAGCCGCCCCAATCAGCCCCAGCATTTT. Translation: CASSRPNQPQHF.